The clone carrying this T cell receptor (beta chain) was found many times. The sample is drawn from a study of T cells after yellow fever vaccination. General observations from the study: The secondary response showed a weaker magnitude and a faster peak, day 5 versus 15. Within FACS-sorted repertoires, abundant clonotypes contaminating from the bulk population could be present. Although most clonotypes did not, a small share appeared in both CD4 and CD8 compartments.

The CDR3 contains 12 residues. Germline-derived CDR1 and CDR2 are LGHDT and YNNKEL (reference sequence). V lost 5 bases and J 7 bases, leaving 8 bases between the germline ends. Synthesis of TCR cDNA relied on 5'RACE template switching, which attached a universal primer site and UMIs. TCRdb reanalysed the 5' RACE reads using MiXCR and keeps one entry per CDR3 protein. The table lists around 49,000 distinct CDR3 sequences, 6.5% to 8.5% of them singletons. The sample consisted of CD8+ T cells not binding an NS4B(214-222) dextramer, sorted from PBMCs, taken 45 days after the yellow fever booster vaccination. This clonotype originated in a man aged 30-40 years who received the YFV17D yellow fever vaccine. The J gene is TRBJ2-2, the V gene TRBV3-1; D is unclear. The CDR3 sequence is CASSYYNGELFF. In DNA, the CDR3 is TGTGCCAGCAGCTATTATAACGGGGAGCTGTTTTTT.